This entry describes one T cell receptor (beta chain). The antigen is unknown. The sample originates from a study of OX40 agonist ivuxolimab in advanced cancers. Study-wide results and limits: There were also nonresponders showing low normalized T-cell clonal expansion.

Some clones are missing from TCRdb's copy, which holds only in-frame ones; the method was immunoSEQ multiplex PCR. The data show some 86,000 clones, about 90% seen once. The CDR3 runs 13 residues. V was pared by 6 bases and J by 5 bases, with 14 bases between. Germline V CDR1 and CDR2: MNHEY, SMNVEV (reference sequence). This receptor was obtained from an adult with an advanced solid tumor such as melanoma, head and neck, liver or kidney cancer. J is TRBJ2-7 and V is TRBV27; D tentatively reads TRBD1 or TRBD2 (6 bases each). The sequencing used CD4+ or CD8+ T cells sorted from blood, collected in a trial of the OX40 agonist ivuxolimab. CDR3 sequence: CASRRGEMNEQYF. The CDR3 bases are TGTGCCAGCAGGAGGGGGGAGATGAACGAGCAGTACTTC.